This T cell receptor beta chain originates from a study of CD8 T cells in Susac syndrome. General study results and limits: Clonal CD8+ expansion in Susac was highest in TEMRA cells and active patients. Total CD8+ and CD8+ TEMRA repertoires contained over 15 and five Susac-specific public clones, respectively.

Sequencing targeted TCR beta in blood CD8+ and CD4+ T cells. With respect to this clonotype: What it recognizes is unknown.

The RNA input was roughly 0.45 to 1 ug, and it was reverse transcribed with random hexamers. Amplification of TCR beta CDR3 used immunoSEQ multiplex PCR across 54 Vbeta and 13 Jbeta. TCRdb redid the calling of the immunoSEQ multiplex PCR reads with MiXCR, one entry per CDR3 protein. The repertoire consists of tens of thousands of distinct CDR3 sequences, with 95% occurring once and the leading ten covering roughly 0.5%. V dropped 5 bases and J dropped 4; count of bases not matched to a gene: 7. The CDR3 totals 15 residues. CDR1 SNHLY and CDR2 FYNNEI come from the germline V gene. Sequencing was carried out using CD8+ T cells from PBMCs. The TCR was taken from a human donor with Susac syndrome. The chain joins TRBV2 to TRBJ2-7; 11 bases are a match to TRBD2. The CDR3 region is CASSQLAGVVYEQYF. The CDR3 nucleotides are TGTGCCAGCAGTCAACTAGCGGGAGTAGTGTACGAGCAGTACTTC.